This TCR beta chain was profiled in a study of OX40 agonist ivuxolimab in advanced cancers. Study-level background: Ivuxolimab, an antibody acting as an agonist of OX40 (CD134), was used to treat patients. Patients were dosed intravenously with ivuxolimab at 0.01 to 10 mg/kg every 2 weeks. Study-wide findings and caveats: The work left the antigen specificity of expanded peripheral T cells undetermined. Relative to CD4+, CD8+ T cells held more expanded clones on average.

Trimming removed 3 bases at V and 14 bases at J, with 20 bases between. This CDR3 comprises 15 residues. Germline V lookup: CDR1 ENHRY, CDR2 SYGVKD. As concerns this clone: Its antigen is not identified.

Only in-frame clones appear in the TCRdb table, and some are missing; sequencing was by immunoSEQ multiplex PCR. The profile shows more than 60,000 clones, 80% to 90% of them singletons. The sample here was CD4+ or CD8+ T cells sorted from blood, taken in a trial of the OX40 agonist ivuxolimab. This sequence joins TRBV10-3 and TRBJ1-6; D might be TRBD1 (5 bases). The receptor's source is an adult with an advanced solid tumor such as melanoma, head and neck, liver or kidney cancer. The CDR3 DNA reads as TGTGCCATCAGTGAATATTCCGGGGGTCAGCCGACCCTCCACTTT. Protein product: CAISEYSGGQPTLHF.